These T cell receptor beta chains were read from a single sample in a study of T-cell reconstitution after alpha-beta-depleted transplantation in children. TCRdb reprocessed the PCR reads with MiXCR, giving one entry per CDR3 protein. The repertoire consists of roughly 610,000 distinct CDR3 sequences, with 10% occurring once and the leading ten covering about 4.2%. The sequenced sample was PBMCs from the stem cell graft donor, obtained from the stem cell graft. Receptor source: a human donor who donated a stem cell graft to a child with acute myeloid leukemia. Both conserved end residues are part of each CDR3. The D gene is left open where the match is weak. Clone size is not always given. Where it is, it says once, few, many or a class for expanded clones.

CATNDRVGETQYF,TGTGCCACCAATGACAGGGTGGGCGAGACCCAGTACTTC,many,TRBD1,TRBJ2-5,TRBV24-1
CSAMTLSEQYF,TGCAGTGCCATGACTTTATCCGAGCAGTACTTC,few,NA,TRBJ2-7,TRBV20-1
CASSPPYNTEAFF,TGTGCCAGCAGTCCCCCGTATAACACTGAAGCTTTCTTT,few,NA,TRBJ1-1,TRBV6-5
CASTRDSNYGYTF,TGTGCCAGCACTCGGGACAGCAACTATGGCTACACCTTC,few,TRBD1,TRBJ1-2,TRBV6-1
CAISERAGGSASSPLHF,TGTGCCATCAGTGAAAGGGCAGGGGGGTCGGCAAGCTCACCCCTCCACTTT,many,TRBD1,TRBJ1-6,TRBV10-3
CASSSGYEQYF,TGCGCCAGCAGCTCGGGCTACGAGCAGTACTTC,many,NA,TRBJ2-7,TRBV5-1
CSATSPGLSPGGQYF,TGCAGTGCTACCTCACCGGGACTATCACCTGGGGGGCAGTACTTC,NA,TRBD2,TRBJ2-7,TRBV20-1
CASSMTSGQAEQFF,TGTGCCAGCAGCATGACTAGCGGGCAAGCTGAGCAGTTCTTC,few,TRBD2,TRBJ2-1,TRBV7-3
CSVLLAESYNEQFF,TGCAGCGTTCTCCTAGCGGAATCCTACAATGAGCAGTTCTTC,many,TRBD2,TRBJ2-1,TRBV29-1
CASSIGQLGTVANNEQFF,TGTGCCAGTAGTATAGGACAGTTAGGGACAGTGGCAAACAATGAGCAGTTCTTC,NA,TRBD1,TRBJ2-1,TRBV19
CASSQDMRGLSSYNEQFF,TGCGCCAGCAGCCAAGATATGAGGGGCCTTAGCTCCTACAATGAGCAGTTCTTC,few,NA,TRBJ2-1,TRBV4-3
CASSSGGTTNTGELFF,TGTGCCAGCAGCTCCGGGGGGACAACGAACACCGGGGAGCTGTTTTTT,NA,NA,TRBJ2-2,TRBV7-9
CAISVGRGMYEQYF,TGTGCCATCAGTGTAGGACGGGGGATGTACGAGCAGTACTTC,NA,NA,TRBJ2-7,TRBV10-3
CSARTGGLTTNEKLFF,TGCAGTGCTAGGACAGGGGGTTTGACGACTAATGAAAAACTGTTTTTT,few,TRBD1,TRBJ1-4,TRBV20-1
CASITPSADSYNEQFF,TGTGCCAGCATCACCCCCTCAGCGGACTCCTACAATGAGCAGTTCTTC,few,NA,TRBJ2-1,TRBV28
CASSKRRSRGRSYQPQHF,TGTGCCAGCAGCAAAAGGCGATCACGCGGGAGGTCGTATCAGCCCCAGCATTTT,few,NA,TRBJ1-5,TRBV21-1
CASSQEVTQGDQPQHF,TGCGCCAGCAGCCAAGAAGTCACCCAGGGTGATCAGCCCCAGCATTTT,few,NA,TRBJ1-5,TRBV4-1
CASSPNRDEQFF,TGTGCCAGCTCACCTAACCGGGATGAGCAGTTCTTC,many,NA,TRBJ2-1,TRBV18
CASSLRSGSSYEQYF,TGCGCCAGCAGCCTGCGGAGCGGGAGCTCCTACGAGCAGTACTTC,NA,TRBD2,TRBJ2-7,TRBV4-3
CASSLLGIPYEQYF,TGTGCCAGCAGTTTACTCGGGATCCCCTACGAGCAGTACTTC,NA,NA,TRBJ2-7,TRBV27
CSASRDPGAQYF,TGCAGTGCTAGCCGGGACCCCGGAGCGCAGTATTTT,few,NA,TRBJ2-3,TRBV20-1
CAISGNDYTDTQYF,TGTGCCATCAGTGGGAACGACTACACAGATACGCAGTATTTT,many,NA,TRBJ2-3,TRBV10-3
CASTTTRGGTGGFSGNTIYF,TGTGCCAGCACTACCACCCGCGGCGGGACAGGGGGCTTCTCTGGAAACACCATATATTTT,NA,TRBD1,TRBJ1-3,TRBV6-2/TRBV6-3
CASVNRDGNTEAFF,TGTGCCAGCGTAAATCGGGACGGGAACACTGAAGCTTTCTTT,few,NA,TRBJ1-1,TRBV4-2
CASSPGTTPGTQYF,TGCGCCAGCAGCCCGGGGACTACGCCGGGTACGCAGTATTTT,few,TRBD2,TRBJ2-3,TRBV5-1
CASIARYYEQYF,TGTGCCAGCATCGCCCGCTACTACGAGCAGTACTTC,NA,NA,TRBJ2-7,TRBV2
CASSPEGTSGGRWYF,TGTGCCAGCAGCCCAGAAGGGACTAGCGGGGGACGGTGGTACTTC,NA,TRBD2,TRBJ2-7,TRBV11-1
CASSYSGQHIFGNTEAFF,TGTGCCAGCAGTTACTCTGGACAGCACATCTTCGGGAACACTGAAGCTTTCTTT,NA,NA,TRBJ1-1,TRBV6-5
CASSLTARPQETQYF,TGTGCCAGCAGCTTAACGGCCAGACCCCAAGAGACCCAGTACTTC,many,NA,TRBJ2-5,TRBV11-2
CASSLVGGSNSPLHF,TGTGCCAGCAGTTTAGTCGGGGGCAGTAATTCACCCCTCCACTTT,many,NA,TRBJ1-6,TRBV27
CASSQQGTSGPYNEQFF,TGTGCCAGCAGCCAACAGGGGACTAGCGGCCCCTACAATGAGCAGTTCTTC,few,TRBD2,TRBJ2-1,TRBV3-1
CSANSDRDEQYF,TGCAGTGCAAACTCGGATAGGGACGAGCAGTACTTC,many,NA,TRBJ2-7,TRBV20-1
CASSLIFSETQYF,TGTGCCAGCAGCTTAATCTTTTCGGAGACCCAGTACTTC,few,NA,TRBJ2-5,TRBV7-8
CASSPHQDLWETQYF,TGTGCCAGCAGCCCCCACCAGGACCTTTGGGAGACCCAGTACTTC,NA,NA,TRBJ2-5,TRBV9
CAWSPNPGTGGQGMF,TGTGCCTGGAGTCCAAATCCCGGGACAGGGGGCCAGGGTATGTTC,NA,TRBD1,TRBJ2-7,TRBV30
CASKAAGGWTEAFF,TGTGCCTCCAAAGCCGCAGGGGGTTGGACTGAAGCTTTCTTT,few,TRBD1,TRBJ1-1,TRBV10-3
CASRSGGARYNEQFF,TGTGCCAGCAGATCGGGGGGGGCGCGGTACAATGAGCAGTTCTTC,few,TRBD2,TRBJ2-1,TRBV6-2/TRBV6-3
CASSLVGRIDYEQYF,TGCGCCAGCAGCTTGGTGGGCCGGATAGACTACGAGCAGTACTTC,few,NA,TRBJ2-7,TRBV5-1
CASSLGDTSYEQYF,TGCGCCAGCAGCTTGGGGGATACATCCTACGAGCAGTACTTC,many,NA,TRBJ2-7,TRBV5-1
CASSLVRGMGNEQFF,TGTGCCAGCAGCTTAGTGCGAGGGATGGGCAATGAGCAGTTCTTC,few,NA,TRBJ2-1,TRBV7-9
CATSRDPRGTSISDTQYF,TGTGCCACCAGCAGAGATCCCCGGGGAACTAGCATCTCAGATACGCAGTATTTT,many,NA,TRBJ2-3,TRBV15
CSAFGPGTEAFF,TGCAGTGCCTTTGGCCCGGGCACTGAAGCTTTCTTT,many,NA,TRBJ1-1,TRBV20-1
CASSEVGFTSYNEQFF,TGTGCCAGCAGCGAGGTGGGGTTTACGTCCTACAATGAGCAGTTCTTC,NA,NA,TRBJ2-1,TRBV2
CASSPSRGTRNNEQFF,TGTGCCAGCAGCCCATCTCGAGGGACCCGTAATAATGAGCAGTTCTTC,few,NA,TRBJ2-1,TRBV7-2
CASSPQTSRREQYF,TGTGCCAGCAGTCCCCAGACTAGCCGGCGCGAGCAGTACTTC,NA,TRBD2,TRBJ2-7,TRBV6-1
CASLPGGVSNEQFF,TGCGCCAGCCTCCCAGGGGGGGTGAGCAATGAGCAGTTCTTC,few,NA,TRBJ2-1,TRBV5-1
CASRLGTYEQYF,TGTGCCAGCAGGCTTGGAACCTACGAGCAGTACTTC,NA,NA,TRBJ2-7,TRBV25-1
CASSPSTGSNEQFF,TGTGCCAGCTCACCTTCCACAGGGAGCAATGAGCAGTTCTTC,few,NA,TRBJ2-1,TRBV18
CASSQDQGIGELFF,TGCGCCAGCAGCCAAGATCAGGGAATCGGGGAGCTGTTTTTT,few,NA,TRBJ2-2,TRBV4-3
CASTRELSSYEQYF,TGTGCCAGCACGAGGGAGCTTAGCTCCTACGAGCAGTACTTC,NA,NA,TRBJ2-7,TRBV2
CASSPYGDLPGEQYF,TGTGCCAGCAGCCCATACGGGGACCTACCCGGCGAGCAGTACTTC,NA,NA,TRBJ2-7,TRBV5-6
CATSAPGLAGSYEQYF,TGTGCCACCAGTGCACCCGGACTAGCGGGCTCCTACGAGCAGTACTTC,NA,TRBD2,TRBJ2-7,TRBV24-1
CASSPRDGADTQYF,TGTGCCAGCAGCCCCCGGGACGGTGCAGATACGCAGTATTTT,few,NA,TRBJ2-3,TRBV7-9
CASSRATEAGAGANVLTF,TGTGCCAGCAGCCGTGCCACGGAGGCGGGGGCTGGGGCCAACGTCCTGACTTTC,few,TRBD2,TRBJ2-6,TRBV16
CAISPAGGERASSYNEQFF,TGTGCCATCAGCCCCGCAGGGGGCGAGCGCGCAAGCTCCTACAATGAGCAGTTCTTC,few,TRBD1,TRBJ2-1,TRBV10-3
CSARVGAAIPTNEKLFF,TGCAGTGCTAGGGTAGGGGCCGCTATCCCAACTAATGAAAAACTGTTTTTT,few,NA,TRBJ1-4,TRBV20-1
CASSPPTGDRGHEQYF,TGTGCCAGCTCACCACCTACCGGGGACAGGGGCCACGAGCAGTACTTC,NA,TRBD1,TRBJ2-7,TRBV18
CASSQAGAGLDTQYF,TGCGCCAGCAGCCAAGCTGGCGCCGGACTAGATACGCAGTATTTT,NA,NA,TRBJ2-3,TRBV4-3
CASSYVLARDTQYF,TGTGCCAGCAGTTACGTTTTAGCTAGAGATACGCAGTATTTT,many,NA,TRBJ2-3,TRBV6-5